A selection of T cell receptor beta chains follows, all from one sample in a study of sequential checkpoint blockade in melanoma. Generated by immunoSEQ multiplex PCR, the TCRdb table keeps only in-frame clones and is missing some. The sample consists of about 5,200 clones, 70% to 85% of them appearing once. Material: CD8+ T cells sorted from blood (inferred from file names), obtained from a patient given nivolumab and ipilimumab in sequence. The receptors were gathered from a human donor with melanoma. Each CDR3 is given with its conserved first and last residue. The order of the fields is D gene, V gene, clone size, J gene, CDR3 protein, CDR3 DNA. A D gene is named only where the DNA matches it firmly. Clone size appears in some rows only: once, few, many, or a class for an expanded clone.

TRBD2	TRBV7-6	.	TRBJ2-3	CASSDPPGLDIYGDTQYF	TGTGCCAGCAGCGATCCTCCGGGACTAGACATCTACGGAGATACGCAGTATTTT
TRBD1	TRBV10-1	few	TRBJ1-3	CASMRQGTGNTIYF	TGCGCCAGCATGAGACAGGGAACTGGAAACACCATATATTTT
TRBD2	TRBV7-9	.	TRBJ2-5	CASSSNFASGGPQETQYF	TGTGCCAGCAGTTCTAACTTCGCTAGCGGGGGGCCTCAAGAGACCCAGTACTTC
.	TRBV4-1	few	TRBJ1-3	CASSQDRERTGNTIYF	TGCGCCAGCAGCCAAGATCGGGAACGAACCGGAAACACCATATATTTT
TRBD2	TRBV19	.	TRBJ2-1	CASRTYGTSDHNEQFF	TGTGCCAGTAGGACTTACGGGACTAGCGATCACAATGAGCAGTTCTTC
TRBD1	TRBV7-9	.	TRBJ1-6	CASSPTGSSYNSPLHF	TGTGCCAGCAGTCCGACAGGGAGCTCCTATAATTCACCCCTCCACTTT
.	TRBV10-3	.	TRBJ1-1	CAIMDSMNTEAFF	TGTGCCATCATGGACAGTATGAACACTGAAGCTTTCTTT
.	TRBV4-1	.	TRBJ1-6	CASSHIENPNNNSPLHF	TGCGCCAGCAGCCATATAGAGAACCCAAATAATAATTCACCCCTCCACTTT
TRBD1	TRBV4-1	.	TRBJ2-1	CASSPGQGTPNEQFF	TGCGCCAGCAGCCCGGGACAGGGGACTCCCAATGAGCAGTTCTTC
.	TRBV7-2	.	TRBJ2-2	CASSHRVGGELFF	TGTGCCAGCAGTCACAGGGTAGGCGGGGAGCTGTTTTTT
.	TRBV19	.	TRBJ1-2	CASSYGTGGGYGYTF	TGTGCCAGTAGCTATGGAACGGGCGGGGGCTATGGCTACACCTTC
TRBD1	TRBV5-1	once	TRBJ1-5	CASSMTGTDQPQHF	TGCGCCAGCAGCATGACAGGGACTGATCAGCCCCAGCATTTT
.	TRBV2	.	TRBJ2-7	CASSDSGPTYEQYF	TGTGCCAGCAGTGATAGCGGACCAACCTACGAGCAGTACTTC
.	TRBV18	large	TRBJ2-3	CASSPPGEDTQYF	TGTGCCAGCTCACCACCCGGTGAAGATACGCAGTATTTT
.	TRBV27	once	TRBJ2-3	CASSFVGNTQYF	TGTGCCAGCAGTTTTGTCGGGAATACGCAGTATTTT
.	TRBV5-6	.	TRBJ2-1	CASSLGVADNYNEQFF	TGTGCCAGCAGCCTGGGAGTAGCGGATAACTACAATGAGCAGTTCTTC
.	TRBV5-1	few	TRBJ2-7	CASSPHSGVAASASYEQYF	TGCGCCAGCAGCCCACACAGTGGGGTAGCGGCGTCTGCCTCCTACGAGCAGTACTTC
.	TRBV19	.	TRBJ2-7	CASSTDYGSDEQYF	TGTGCCAGTAGTACGGACTATGGGTCCGACGAGCAGTACTTC
TRBD1	TRBV27	.	TRBJ2-7	CASSSPAGQGEQYF	TGTGCCAGCAGTTCGCCCGCGGGACAGGGCGAGCAGTACTTC
.	TRBV29-1	.	TRBJ2-3	CSGAVSTDTQYF	TGCAGCGGCGCCGTCAGCACAGATACGCAGTATTTT
.	TRBV6-4	.	TRBJ1-1	CASRQGTEAFF	TGTGCCAGCAGACAGGGCACTGAAGCTTTCTTT
TRBD1	TRBV27	.	TRBJ2-7	CASIGTAYEQYF	TGTGCCAGCATCGGGACAGCCTACGAGCAGTACTTC
.	TRBV5-1	once	TRBJ2-5	CASSLEGETQYF	TGCGCCAGCAGCTTGGAGGGGGAGACCCAGTACTTC
TRBD1	TRBV4-1	.	TRBJ2-2	CASSQRQVLQGPLSSGELFF	TGCGCCAGCAGCCAAAGGCAGGTCCTACAGGGGCCGTTGTCCTCCGGGGAGCTGTTTTTT